The rows below give T cell receptor beta chains drawn from one sample of a study of cytomegalovirus exposure and HLA in healthy donors. The data were produced by immunoSEQ multiplex PCR, yet TCRdb's version contains in-frame clones alone and is incomplete. Here the sample spans more than 120,000 clones, about four fifths being singletons. Sequenced input: PBMCs. The receptors come from a male donor in good health and CMV-seronegative. Both conserved end residues are part of each CDR3. The D gene is left open where the match is weak. Part of the rows lack a size; the others show once, few, many or a class for expanded clones.

TRBJ1-2	13	-	-	TRBV7-2	CASSLGRVAGYTF	TGTGCCAGCAGCTTGGGCAGGGTGGCTGGCTACACCTTC
TRBJ2-3	10	-	-	TRBV27	CASGGLGQYF	TGTGCCAGCGGAGGGTTGGGGCAGTATTTT
TRBJ1-4	15	TRBD1	-	TRBV4-3	CASSQDRGTGEKLFF	TGCGCCAGCAGCCAAGATAGGGGGACAGGGGAAAAACTGTTTTTT
TRBJ2-3	15	-	-	TRBV9	CASSGGLLSTDTQYF	TGTGCCAGCAGCGGGGGGCTCCTAAGCACAGATACGCAGTATTTT
TRBJ2-5	14	-	-	TRBV30	CAWSSLGEDETQYF	TGTGCCTGGAGTTCGCTAGGGGAAGACGAGACCCAGTACTTC
TRBJ1-5	13	-	few	TRBV2	CASSEQGRQPQHF	TGTGCCAGCAGCGAACAGGGTAGGCAGCCCCAGCATTTT
TRBJ2-1	14	TRBD2	-	TRBV7-2	CASSLGGTSNEQFF	TGTGCCAGCAGCTTAGGTGGGACTAGCAATGAGCAGTTCTTC
TRBJ1-2	11	-	-	TRBV6-4	CATRGSYGYTF	TGTGCCACTCGGGGATCCTATGGCTACACCTTC
TRBJ1-5	11	-	-	TRBV28	CASSLEQPQHF	TGTGCCAGCAGTTTAGAGCAGCCCCAGCATTTT
TRBJ2-2	17	TRBD2	-	TRBV4-3	CASSPTLAGESTGELFF	TGCGCCAGCAGCCCCACACTAGCGGGAGAGAGCACCGGGGAGCTGTTTTTT
TRBJ1-1	13	-	-	TRBV19	CASSITSDMAAFF	TGTGCCAGTAGTATTACGAGCGATATGGCGGCTTTCTTT
TRBJ1-2	12	-	-	TRBV30	CAWSPRGYGYTF	TGTGCCTGGAGTCCTAGGGGATATGGCTACACCTTC
TRBJ2-7	15	-	-	TRBV30	CAWSVSAGRAYEQYF	TGTGCCTGGAGTGTATCGGCCGGCAGGGCCTACGAGCAGTACTTC
TRBJ1-4	15	-	-	TRBV6-5	CASSYSGGDGEKLFF	TGTGCCAGCAGTTACTCGGGCGGGGACGGAGAAAAACTGTTTTTT
TRBJ1-1	14	TRBD1	-	TRBV7-2	CASSLRQGNTEAFF	TGTGCCAGCAGCTTACGACAGGGCAACACTGAAGCTTTCTTT
TRBJ1-1	12	-	-	TRBV28	CASSLPRTEAFF	TGTGCCAGCAGTCTACCACGGACTGAAGCTTTCTTT
TRBJ1-5	12	-	-	TRBV27	CASSYPGQPQHF	TGTGCCAGCAGTTATCCGGGTCAGCCCCAGCATTTT
TRBJ2-4	15	-	-	TRBV7-9	CASSSDRMGQNIQYF	TGTGCCAGCAGTTCAGACAGGATGGGGCAAAACATTCAGTACTTC
TRBJ2-7	12	-	-	TRBV7-9	CASSPSRVEQYF	TGTGCCAGCAGCCCCAGCAGGGTCGAGCAGTACTTC
TRBJ2-5	14	-	few	TRBV30	CAWNRNRGGETQYF	TGTGCCTGGAATCGGAACAGGGGGGGGGAGACCCAGTACTTC
TRBJ2-3	14	TRBD2	-	TRBV6-5	CASRMTSGTDTQYF	TGTGCCAGCAGGATGACTAGCGGAACAGATACGCAGTATTTT
TRBJ1-2	16	-	-	TRBV2	CASTPERGMGNYGYTF	TGTGCCAGCACCCCGGAAAGGGGGATGGGTAACTATGGCTACACCTTC
TRBJ2-1	12	-	-	TRBV6-6	CASSYRGDEQFF	TGTGCCAGCAGTTATCGCGGCGATGAGCAGTTCTTC
TRBJ1-4	16	-	-	TRBV15	CATSRDPRGGSEKLFF	TGTGCCACCAGCAGAGATCCTCGGGGGGGGAGCGAAAAACTGTTTTTT
TRBJ2-1	16	TRBD2	-	TRBV27	CASSLEAGGIYNEQFF	TGTGCCAGCAGTTTAGAAGCGGGAGGTATTTACAATGAGCAGTTCTTC
TRBJ2-1	13	-	-	TRBV4-2	CASSQIGGDEQFF	TGTGCCAGCAGCCAAATCGGGGGTGATGAGCAGTTCTTC
TRBJ2-3	14	-	-	TRBV5-6	CASSLGGMEYTQYF	TGTGCCAGCAGCTTGGGCGGGATGGAGTATACGCAGTATTTT
TRBJ2-1	13	-	-	TRBV27	CASSGTHYNEQFF	TGTGCCAGCTCTGGGACTCACTACAATGAGCAGTTCTTC
TRBJ2-1	15	TRBD1	few	TRBV11-2	CASSSLAGGTNEQFF	TGTGCCAGCAGCTCCCTAGCAGGGGGAACAAATGAGCAGTTCTTC